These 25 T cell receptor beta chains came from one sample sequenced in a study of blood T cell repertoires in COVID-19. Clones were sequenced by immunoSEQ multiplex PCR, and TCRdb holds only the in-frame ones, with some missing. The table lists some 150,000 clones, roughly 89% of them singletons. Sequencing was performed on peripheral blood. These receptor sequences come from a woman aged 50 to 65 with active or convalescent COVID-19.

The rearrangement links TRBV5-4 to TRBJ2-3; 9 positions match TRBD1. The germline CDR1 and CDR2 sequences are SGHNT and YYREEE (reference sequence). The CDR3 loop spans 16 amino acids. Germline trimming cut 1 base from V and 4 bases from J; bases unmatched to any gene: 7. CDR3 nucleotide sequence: TGTGCCAGCAGCTTGAAACAGGGGGCGTTACCAGATACGCAGTATTTT. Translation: CASSLKQGALPDTQYF.

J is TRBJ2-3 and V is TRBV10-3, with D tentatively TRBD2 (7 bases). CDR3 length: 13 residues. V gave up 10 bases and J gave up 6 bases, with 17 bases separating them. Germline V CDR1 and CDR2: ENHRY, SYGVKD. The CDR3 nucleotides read TGTGCCAGCAAGAGGGGGGGCAGCGATACGCAGTATTTT. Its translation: CASKRGGSDTQYF.

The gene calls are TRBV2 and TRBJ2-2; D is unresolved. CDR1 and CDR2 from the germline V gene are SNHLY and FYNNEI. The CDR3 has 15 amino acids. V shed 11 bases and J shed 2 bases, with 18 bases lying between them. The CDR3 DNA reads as TGTGCCGCCATCAACCGGCTAGGCAACACCGGGGAGCTGTTTTTT. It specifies CAAINRLGNTGELFF.

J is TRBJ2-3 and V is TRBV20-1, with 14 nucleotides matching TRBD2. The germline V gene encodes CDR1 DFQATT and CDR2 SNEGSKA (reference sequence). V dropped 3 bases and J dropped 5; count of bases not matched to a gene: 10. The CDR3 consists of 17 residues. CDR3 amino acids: CSASGRVTSGGGDTQYF. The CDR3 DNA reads TGCAGTGCTAGTGGCCGCGTGACTAGCGGGGGGGGAGATACGCAGTATTTT.

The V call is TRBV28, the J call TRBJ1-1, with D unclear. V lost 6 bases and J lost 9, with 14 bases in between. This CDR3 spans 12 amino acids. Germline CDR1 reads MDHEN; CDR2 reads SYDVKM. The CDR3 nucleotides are TGTGCCAGCAGCCAAAATGTACAAAAAGCTTTCTTT. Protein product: CASSQNVQKAFF.

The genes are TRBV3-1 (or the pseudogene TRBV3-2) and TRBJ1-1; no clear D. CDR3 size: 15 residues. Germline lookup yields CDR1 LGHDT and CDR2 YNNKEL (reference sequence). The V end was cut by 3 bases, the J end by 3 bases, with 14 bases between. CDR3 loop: CASSQSSSRDTEAFF. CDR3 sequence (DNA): TGTGCCAGCAGCCAGTCGTCCAGTCGGGACACTGAAGCTTTCTTT.

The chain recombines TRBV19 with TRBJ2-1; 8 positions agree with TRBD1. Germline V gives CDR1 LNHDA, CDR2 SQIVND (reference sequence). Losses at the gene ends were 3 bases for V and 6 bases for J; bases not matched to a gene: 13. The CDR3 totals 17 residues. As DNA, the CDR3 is TGTGCCAGTAGTATCTCGGGCAGGGGGCCTCTAGGCAATGAGCAGTTCTTC. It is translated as CASSISGRGPLGNEQFF.

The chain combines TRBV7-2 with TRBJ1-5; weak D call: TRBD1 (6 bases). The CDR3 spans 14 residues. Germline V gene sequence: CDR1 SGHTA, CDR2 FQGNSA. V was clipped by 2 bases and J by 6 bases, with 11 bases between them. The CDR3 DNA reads TGTGCCAGCAGCTTAAAAGCAGGGGTTCAGCCCCAGCATTTT. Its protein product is CASSLKAGVQPQHF. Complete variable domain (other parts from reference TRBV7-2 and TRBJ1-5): GAGVSQSPSNKVTEKGKDVELRCDPISGHTALYWYRQSLGQGLEFLIYFQGNSAPDKSGLPSDRFSAERTGGSVSTLTIQRTQQEDSAVYLCASSLKAGVQPQHFGDGTRLSIL.

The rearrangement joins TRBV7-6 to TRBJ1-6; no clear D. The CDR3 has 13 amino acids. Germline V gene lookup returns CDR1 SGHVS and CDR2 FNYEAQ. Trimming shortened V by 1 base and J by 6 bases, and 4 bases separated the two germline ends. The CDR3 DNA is TGTGCCAGCAGCTTAGAACTTAATTCACCCCTCCACTTT. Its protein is CASSLELNSPLHF.

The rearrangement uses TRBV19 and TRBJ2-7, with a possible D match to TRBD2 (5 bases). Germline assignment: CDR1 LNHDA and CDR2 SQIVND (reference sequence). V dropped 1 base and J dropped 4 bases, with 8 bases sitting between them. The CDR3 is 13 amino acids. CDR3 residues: CASSIGGDYEQYF. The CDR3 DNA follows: TGTGCCAGTAGTATAGGGGGAGATTACGAGCAGTACTTC.

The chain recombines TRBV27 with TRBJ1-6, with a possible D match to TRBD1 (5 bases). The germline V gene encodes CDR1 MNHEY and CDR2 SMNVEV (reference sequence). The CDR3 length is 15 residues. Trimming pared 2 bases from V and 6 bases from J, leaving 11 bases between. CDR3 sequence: CASSLRGLINSPLHF. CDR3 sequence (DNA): TGTGCCAGCAGTTTAAGGGGACTGATTAATTCACCCCTCCACTTT.

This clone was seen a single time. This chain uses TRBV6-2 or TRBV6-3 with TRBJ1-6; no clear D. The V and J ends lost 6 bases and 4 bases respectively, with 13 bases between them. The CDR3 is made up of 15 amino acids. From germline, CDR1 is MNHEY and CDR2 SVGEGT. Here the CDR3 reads CASSHRAVYNSPLHF. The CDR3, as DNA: TGTGCCAGCAGCCACCGCGCGGTTTATAATTCACCCCTCCACTTT.

CDR3 amino acids: CASSQSSVRTGDNEQFF. The CDR3 nucleotides read TGCGCCAGCAGTCAATCCTCTGTTCGGACAGGGGACAATGAGCAGTTCTTC. The rearrangement joins TRBV23-1 to TRBJ2-1, with 9 bases aligning to TRBD1. TRBV23-1 is an open reading frame whose function is uncertain. With 0 bases clipped from V and 5 bases from J, the junction kept 8 bases outside the gene matches. CDR3 length: 17 amino acids.

The CDR3 sequence: CASSQEGSFSYNEQFF. CDR3 nucleotides: TGCGCCAGCAGCCAAGAAGGGAGCTTCTCCTACAATGAGCAGTTCTTC. The V call is TRBV4-1, the J call TRBJ2-1; perhaps TRBD2 as D (5 bases). Germline loops: CDR1 MGHRA, CDR2 YSYEKL. V dropped 0 bases and J dropped 0 bases, with 9 bases sitting between them. The CDR3 is 16 amino acids.

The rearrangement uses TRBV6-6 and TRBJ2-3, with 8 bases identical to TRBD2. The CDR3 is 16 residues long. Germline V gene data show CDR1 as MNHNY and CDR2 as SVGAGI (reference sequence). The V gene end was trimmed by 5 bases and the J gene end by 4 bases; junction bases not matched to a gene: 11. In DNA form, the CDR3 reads TGTGCCAGCAGTACCCGGACTAGCAGTCGTCCAGATACGCAGTATTTT. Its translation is CASSTRTSSRPDTQYF.

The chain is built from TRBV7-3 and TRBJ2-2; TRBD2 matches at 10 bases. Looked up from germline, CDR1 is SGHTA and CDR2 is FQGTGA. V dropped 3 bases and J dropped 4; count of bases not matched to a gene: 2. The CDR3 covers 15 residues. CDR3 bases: TGTGCCAGCAGCTTGGGACTAGCGACCACCGGGGAGCTGTTTTTT. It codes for CASSLGLATTGELFF.

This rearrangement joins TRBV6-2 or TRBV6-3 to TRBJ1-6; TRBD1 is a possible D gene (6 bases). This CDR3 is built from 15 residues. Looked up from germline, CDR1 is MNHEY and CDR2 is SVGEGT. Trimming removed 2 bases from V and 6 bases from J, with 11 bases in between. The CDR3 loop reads CASSYLDRTNSPLHF. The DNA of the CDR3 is TGTGCCAGCAGTTACCTTGACAGGACTAATTCACCCCTCCACTTT.

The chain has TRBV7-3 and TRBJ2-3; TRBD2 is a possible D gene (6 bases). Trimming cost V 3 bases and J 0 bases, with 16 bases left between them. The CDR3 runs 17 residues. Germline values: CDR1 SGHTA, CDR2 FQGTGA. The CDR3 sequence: CASSFGIISGSTDTQYF. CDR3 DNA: TGTGCCAGCAGCTTCGGCATTATAAGCGGGAGCACAGATACGCAGTATTTT.

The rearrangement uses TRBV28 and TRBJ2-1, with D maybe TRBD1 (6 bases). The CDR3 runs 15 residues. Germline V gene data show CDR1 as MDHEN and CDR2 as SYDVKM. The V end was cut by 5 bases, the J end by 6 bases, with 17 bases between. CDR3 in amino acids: CASSPTRTVPNEQFF. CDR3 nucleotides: TGTGCCAGCAGTCCGACGAGGACAGTGCCCAATGAGCAGTTCTTC.

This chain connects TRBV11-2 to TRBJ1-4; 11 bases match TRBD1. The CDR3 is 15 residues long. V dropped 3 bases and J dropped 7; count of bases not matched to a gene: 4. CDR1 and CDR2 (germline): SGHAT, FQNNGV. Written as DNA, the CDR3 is TGTGCCAGCAGCTTGTCCGGGACAGGGGGTGAAAAACTGTTTTTT. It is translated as CASSLSGTGGEKLFF.

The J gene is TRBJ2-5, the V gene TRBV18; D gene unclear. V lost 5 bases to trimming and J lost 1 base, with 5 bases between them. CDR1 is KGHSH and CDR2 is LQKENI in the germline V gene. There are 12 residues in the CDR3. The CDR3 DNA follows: TGTGCCAGCTCATTATCCCAAGAGACCCAGTACTTC. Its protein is CASSLSQETQYF. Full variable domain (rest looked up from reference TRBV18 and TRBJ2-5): NAGVMQNPRHLVRRRGQEARLRCSPMKGHSHVYWYRQLPEEGLKFMVYLQKENIIDESGMPKERFSAEFPKEGPSILRIQQVVRGDSAAYFCASSLSQETQYFGPGTRLLVL.

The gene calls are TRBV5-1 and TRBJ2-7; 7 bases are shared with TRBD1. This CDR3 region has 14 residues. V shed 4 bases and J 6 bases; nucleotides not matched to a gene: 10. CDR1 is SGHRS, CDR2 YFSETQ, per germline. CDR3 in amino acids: CASSPRQGTGEQYF. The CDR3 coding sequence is TGCGCCAGCAGCCCCCGACAGGGAACTGGCGAGCAGTACTTC.

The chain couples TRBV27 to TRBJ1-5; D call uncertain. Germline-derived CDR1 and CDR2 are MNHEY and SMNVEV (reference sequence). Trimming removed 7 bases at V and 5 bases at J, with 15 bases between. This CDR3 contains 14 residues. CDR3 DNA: TGTGCCAGCAAGGCAATGGAGACTCATCAGCCCCAGCATTTT. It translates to CASKAMETHQPQHF.

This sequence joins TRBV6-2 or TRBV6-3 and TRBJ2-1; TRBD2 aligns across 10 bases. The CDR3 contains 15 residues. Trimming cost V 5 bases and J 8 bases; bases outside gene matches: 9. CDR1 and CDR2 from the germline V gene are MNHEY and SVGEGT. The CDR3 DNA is TGTGCCAGCAGTCGAAGCGGGAGGGCCTGGGATGAGCAGTTCTTC. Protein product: CASSRSGRAWDEQFF.

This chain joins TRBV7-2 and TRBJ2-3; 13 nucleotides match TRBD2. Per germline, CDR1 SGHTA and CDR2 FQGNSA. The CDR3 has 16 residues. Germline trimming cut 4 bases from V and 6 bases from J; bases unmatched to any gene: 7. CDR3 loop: CASSSGLAGVADTQYF. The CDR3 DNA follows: TGTGCCAGCAGCTCCGGACTAGCGGGAGTTGCCGATACGCAGTATTTT.